This TCR beta chain came from a study of T cell changes during pregnancy in multiple sclerosis. Germline V gene data show CDR1 as MRHNA and CDR2 as SNTAGT. V shed 6 bases and J 7 bases; nucleotides not matched to a gene: 14. This CDR3 has 16 amino acids. Only in-frame clones appear in the TCRdb table, and some are missing; sequencing was by immunoSEQ multiplex PCR. The profile shows fewer than 35,000 clones, 90% of them singletons. Only a few counts were recorded for this clone. The material sequenced was CD8+ T cells from peripheral blood mononuclear cells, taken in the second trimester of pregnancy. This rearrangement joins TRBV6-4 to TRBJ2-1, with 8 bases matching TRBD2. This TCR was recovered from a female donor with multiple sclerosis, enrolled in a pregnancy study. In DNA form, the CDR3 reads TGTGCCAGCAGACCGCCGGGACTAGATATGGTGAATGAGCAGTTCTTC. Translation: CASRPPGLDMVNEQFF.